Below, 28 T cell receptor beta chains from the same sample are listed, as sequenced in a study of technical replicates of blood from a handful of donors. Measured with immunoSEQ multiplex PCR; TCRdb has only the in-frame clones, and not every one. The profile shows around 60,000 clones, roughly 92% of them singletons. Sequencing used PBMCs. Every receptor here comes from a human donor in good health. Some clones in this sample may be carry-over from other donors' samples.

The V call is TRBV2, the J call TRBJ2-3; D is perhaps TRBD1 (5 bases). Trimming cost V 6 bases and J 2 bases, with 18 bases left between them. This CDR3 is built from 16 residues. CDR1 is SNHLY, CDR2 FYNNEI, per germline. CDR3 coding DNA: TGTGCCAGCAGCCAAAACTTTAGGGGTAACACAGATACGCAGTATTTT. It specifies CASSQNFRGNTDTQYF. The whole variable domain, filled in from reference TRBV2 and TRBJ2-3, reads EPEVTQTPSHQVTQMGQEVILRCVPISNHLYFYWYRQILGQKVEFLVSFYNNEISEKSEIFDDQFSVERPDGSNFTLKIRSTKLEDSAMYFCASSQNFRGNTDTQYFGPGTRLTVL.

The rearrangement joins TRBV5-6 to TRBJ1-4, with 9 bases matching TRBD1. After removal of 1 base from V and 11 bases from J, the junction contained 6 bases not matched to a gene. The CDR3 is made up of 14 amino acids. Germline V gene lookup returns CDR1 SGHDT and CDR2 YYEEEE. CDR3 bases: TGTGCCAGCAGCTTGTCCGGGACAGGGTGGAAACTGTTTTTT. This translates into CASSLSGTGWKLFF.

This chain links TRBV5-1 with TRBJ2-1, with TRBD1 matching 9 bases. The CDR3 has 15 amino acids. From germline, CDR1 is SGHRS and CDR2 YFSETQ. The V gene end was trimmed by 1 base and the J gene end by 9 bases; junction bases not matched to a gene: 8. CDR3 bases: TGCGCCAGCAGCTTGCAAGGACAGGGGATGGGTGAGCAGTTCTTC. This codes for CASSLQGQGMGEQFF.

The J gene is TRBJ2-1, the V gene TRBV5-6; tentative D call: TRBD1 (6 bases). The germline V and J ends were trimmed by 4 bases and 9 bases, with 17 bases remaining between them. The CDR3 contains 14 residues. CDR1 is SGHDT and CDR2 is YYEEEE in the germline V gene. The CDR3 bases are TGTGCCAGCAGCATACTACAGGGATCCACTGAGCAGTTCTTC. Translating it yields CASSILQGSTEQFF.

This clone was seen more than once but under ten times. The rearrangement joins TRBV13 to TRBJ2-1; TRBD2 agrees at 10 bases. Unmatched junction bases numbered 15, after V lost 5 bases and J lost 5 bases. Germline lookup yields CDR1 PRHDT and CDR2 FYEKMQ (reference sequence). The CDR3 runs 18 residues. The CDR3 loop is CASSIEGAWTSGDNEQFF. As DNA, the CDR3 is TGTGCCAGCAGCATTGAGGGGGCTTGGACTAGCGGCGACAATGAGCAGTTCTTC.

This clone was observed a single time. The rearrangement joins TRBV7-9 to TRBJ2-1; 8 bases map to TRBD2. CDR3 length equals 15 residues. Germline V gives CDR1 SEHNR, CDR2 FQNEAQ (reference sequence). The V and J ends lost 0 bases and 7 bases, in that order; junction bases with no gene match: 5. The chain's CDR3 is CASSLASGSGNEQFF. CDR3 DNA sequence: TGTGCCAGCAGCTTAGCCAGCGGGAGTGGGAATGAGCAGTTCTTC.

The chain couples TRBV7-9 to TRBJ2-1; perhaps TRBD2 as D (5 bases). The CDR3 sequence is 12 residues long. The germline V gene has CDR1 SEHNR and CDR2 FQNEAQ (reference sequence). Deletions cut 5 bases from V and 10 bases from J, with 12 bases between. The DNA of the CDR3 is TGTGCCAGCAGCCAGACCTCGGGGGAGCAGTTCTTC. Encoded protein: CASSQTSGEQFF.

The chain has TRBV6-5 and TRBJ2-5; 9 nucleotides line up with TRBD1. CDR1 is MNHEY and CDR2 is SVGAGI in the germline V gene. This CDR3 contains 16 residues. V shed 0 bases and J 3 bases; nucleotides not matched to a gene: 5. CDR3: CASSYSDRGVEETQYF. In DNA, the CDR3 is TGTGCCAGCAGTTACTCGGACAGGGGAGTAGAAGAGACCCAGTACTTC.

This clone was observed a handful of times. The chain is built from TRBV4-1 and TRBJ1-6; D possibly corresponds to TRBD1 (6 bases). CDR1 MGHRA and CDR2 YSYEKL come from the germline V gene. This CDR3 has 14 amino acids. Trimming pared 6 bases from V and 9 bases from J, leaving 15 bases between. The CDR3 coding sequence is TGCGCCAGCAGTCTAGGGGGTAAAGGTTCACCCCTCCACTTT. The encoded protein is CASSLGGKGSPLHF.

This chain uses TRBV27 with TRBJ1-2, with D tentatively TRBD1 (5 bases). CDR3 length: 13 residues. Between the trimmed V and J ends, which lost 8 bases and 5 bases, there was a span of 15 bases. Germline CDR1 is MNHEY and CDR2 is SMNVEV (reference sequence). In nucleotides, the CDR3 is TGTGCCAGCCGAGACAGAGCTACTTATGGCTACACCTTC. This encodes CASRDRATYGYTF.

This chain connects TRBV5-1 to TRBJ2-5; 7 bases map to TRBD2. The length of the CDR3 is 13 residues. Germline values: CDR1 SGHRS, CDR2 YFSETQ. The V gene end was trimmed by 6 bases and the J gene end by 4 bases; junction bases not matched to a gene: 6. CDR3: CASTTGGGETQYF. DNA for the CDR3: TGCGCCAGCACCACGGGGGGAGGAGAGACCCAGTACTTC. Drawing the rest from reference TRBV5-1 and TRBJ2-5, the complete variable domain is KAGVTQTPRYLIKTRGQQVTLSCSPISGHRSVSWYQQTPGQGLQFLFEYFSETQRNKGNFPGRFSGRQFSNSRSEMNVSTLELGDSALYLCASTTGGGETQYFGPGTRLLVL.

This chain connects TRBV7-3 to TRBJ2-1; TRBD2 is a possible D gene (5 bases). CDR3 length: 16 amino acids. V lost 3 bases to trimming and J lost 0 bases, with 12 bases between them. CDR1 SGHTA and CDR2 FQGTGA come from the germline V gene. The CDR3 bases are TGTGCCAGCAGCTTGAAAACTAGTTCCTCCTACAATGAGCAGTTCTTC. This sequence encodes CASSLKTSSSYNEQFF.

The chain links TRBV9 to TRBJ2-1, with D perhaps TRBD2 (6 bases). CDR3 size: 16 residues. Germline V lookup: CDR1 SGDLS, CDR2 YYNGEE. V was shortened by 4 bases and J by 0 bases, with 14 bases between the two germline ends. The CDR3 DNA reads as TGTGCCAGCAGCTCCCACGGAGGGAGCTCCTACAATGAGCAGTTCTTC. Protein product: CASSSHGGSSYNEQFF. Complete variable domain (other parts from reference TRBV9 and TRBJ2-1): DSGVTQTPKHLITATGQRVTLRCSPRSGDLSVYWYQQSLDQGLQFLIQYYNGEERAKGNILERFSAQQFPDLHSELNLSSLELGDSALYFCASSSHGGSSYNEQFFGPGTRLTVL.

The rearrangement joins TRBV4-3 to TRBJ2-5; 8 bases match TRBD2. V lost 6 bases, J lost 2 bases, and 8 bases stayed unmatched. The CDR3 consists of 15 residues. The germline CDR1 and CDR2 sequences are LGHNA and YSLEER. Here the CDR3 DNA reads TGCGCCAGCAGTCTTGGGCGGGGGGCGCAAGAGACCCAGTACTTC. Translation gives CASSLGRGAQETQYF.

The chain carries TRBV7-8 and TRBJ2-4, with TRBD2 matching 8 bases. Germline V gives CDR1 SGHVS, CDR2 FQNEAQ. With V trimmed by 5 bases and J by 1 base, 10 bases remained unmatched. This CDR3 is built from 17 residues. The CDR3 bases are TGTGCCAGCAGCCTGGTAAAGCGGGAGCCGGCCAAAAACATTCAGTACTTC. This encodes CASSLVKREPAKNIQYF.

The rearrangement uses TRBV7-6 and TRBJ2-6; the match to TRBD2 covers 14 bases. The CDR3 length is 19 residues. V dropped 5 bases and J dropped 0; count of bases not matched to a gene: 6. Germline V lookup: CDR1 SGHVS, CDR2 FNYEAQ. CDR3: CASSHLTSGRASGANVLTF. Written as DNA, the CDR3 is TGTGCCAGCAGCCACCTGACTAGCGGGAGGGCCTCTGGGGCCAACGTCCTGACTTTC.

This chain joins TRBV7-2 and TRBJ2-2, with 7 bases matching TRBD1. J was trimmed by 5 bases and V by 4 bases; bases with no gene match: 7. Germline V gives CDR1 SGHTA, CDR2 FQGNSA. The CDR3 loop spans 15 amino acids. The CDR3 spells CASSSRDRLTGELFF. The CDR3 nucleotides read TGTGCCAGCAGCTCCAGGGACAGACTTACCGGGGAGCTGTTTTTT.

The chain couples TRBV30 to TRBJ2-1, with 9 nucleotides matching TRBD2. The CDR3 consists of 13 residues. Trimming took 4 bases from V and 6 from J; bases not matched to a gene: 4. The germline V gene has CDR1 GTSNPN and CDR2 SVGIG (reference sequence). This CDR3 reads CAWTAGGPNEQFF. The CDR3 DNA reads TGTGCCTGGACCGCGGGAGGGCCCAATGAGCAGTTCTTC.

The chain employs TRBV4-2 and TRBJ2-3; TRBD2 matches 10 bases. The CDR3 has 16 amino acids. V was clipped by 4 bases and J by 6 bases; unmatched bases: 10. Germline CDR1 reads LGHNA; CDR2 reads YNFKEQ. In DNA, the CDR3 is TGTGCCAGCAGCCCCTCTCCAGCGGGGGGGCCCGATACGCAGTATTTT. Protein: CASSPSPAGGPDTQYF.

The rearrangement links TRBV7-6 to TRBJ2-7; 8 bases align to TRBD1. The CDR3 runs 15 residues. Germline V CDR1 and CDR2: SGHVS, FNYEAQ. The junction had 4 bases not matched to a gene; V was cut back by 3 bases and J by 0 bases. The DNA of the CDR3 is TGTGCCAGCAGCTTGGGGGACAGGTCCTCCTACGAGCAGTACTTC. This codes for CASSLGDRSSYEQYF.

Only one count was recorded for this clone. V is TRBV9 and J is TRBJ2-5; D is undetermined. The V and J ends lost 4 bases and 7 bases respectively, with 14 bases between them. Germline V CDR1 and CDR2: SGDLS, YYNGEE. The CDR3 length is 13 residues. The CDR3 DNA is TGTGCCAGCAGCCCCGACGGCGGTGGGACCCAGTACTTC. This codes for CASSPDGGGTQYF. Using reference TRBV9 and TRBJ2-5 for the parts outside the CDR3, the full variable domain is DSGVTQTPKHLITATGQRVTLRCSPRSGDLSVYWYQQSLDQGLQFLIQYYNGEERAKGNILERFSAQQFPDLHSELNLSSLELGDSALYFCASSPDGGGTQYFGPGTRLLVL.

This chain uses TRBV7-2 with TRBJ2-7; 11 bases are shared with TRBD2. Germline assignment: CDR1 SGHTA and CDR2 FQGNSA. The CDR3 spans 16 residues. V gave up 3 bases and J gave up 0 bases; unmatched junction bases: 4. CDR3 sequence: CASSFASGGFSYEQYF. The CDR3 nucleotides are TGTGCCAGCAGCTTCGCTAGCGGGGGGTTCTCCTACGAGCAGTACTTC.

The V call is TRBV19, the J call TRBJ2-2; D might be TRBD1 (7 bases). The CDR3 covers 14 residues. Germline assignment: CDR1 LNHDA and CDR2 SQIVND (reference sequence). V was cut by 7 bases and J by 4 bases, with 13 bases left in between. The CDR3 coding sequence is TGTGCCAGTAACGGGCAGGGGGGCACCGGGGAGCTGTTTTTT. Translation: CASNGQGGTGELFF.

V gene TRBV5-4 combines with J gene TRBJ1-2; 7 positions agree with TRBD1. V gave up 4 bases and J gave up 4 bases; unmatched junction bases: 7. The CDR3 consists of 14 residues. Germline assignment: CDR1 SGHNT and CDR2 YYREEE (reference sequence). The CDR3 protein is CASSLQGMSYGYTF. The CDR3 DNA reads as TGTGCCAGCAGCCTACAGGGGATGAGCTATGGCTACACCTTC. Based on the CDR3 plus reference TRBV5-4 and TRBJ1-2, the full variable domain is ETGVTQSPTHLIKTRGQQVTLRCSSQSGHNTVSWYQQALGQGPQFIFQYYREEENGRGNFPPRFSGLQFPNYSSELNVNALELDDSALYLCASSLQGMSYGYTFGSGTRLTVV.

The chain joins TRBV23-1 to TRBJ2-5; 10 nucleotides agree with TRBD1. TRBV23-1 is designated an ORF whose function remains uncertain. Trimming took 5 bases from V and 11 from J; bases not matched to a gene: 14. The CDR3 consists of 15 residues. The CDR3 loop is CASSKIRTGGLGQYF. As DNA, the CDR3 is TGCGCCAGCAGTAAAATACGGACAGGGGGACTAGGACAGTACTTC.

The rearrangement joins TRBV9 to TRBJ2-5; 9 positions agree with TRBD2. CDR1 is SGDLS, CDR2 YYNGEE, per germline. After removal of 0 bases from V and 4 bases from J, the junction contained 7 bases not matched to a gene. The CDR3 is 16 residues long. The CDR3 bases are TGTGCCAGCAGCGTAGGAGGACTAGCGTTATCAGAGACCCAGTACTTC. Residues: CASSVGGLALSETQYF.

The count of this clone is one. The chain employs TRBV11-2 and TRBJ2-1; 9 bases map to TRBD2. The germline gives CDR1 SGHAT, CDR2 FQNNGV. The CDR3 sequence is 14 residues long. With 3 bases clipped from V and 7 bases from J, the junction kept 4 bases outside the gene matches. CDR3 in amino acids: CASSLGLAVNEQFF. CDR3 DNA: TGTGCCAGCAGCTTGGGACTAGCTGTGAATGAGCAGTTCTTC.

The chain joins TRBV7-8 to TRBJ2-7; TRBD2 agrees at 9 bases. The CDR3 has 18 residues. Germline CDR1 SGHVS, CDR2 FQNEAQ. V shed 5 bases, J shed 2 bases, and the junction held 16 bases outside the gene matches. In nucleotides, the CDR3 is TGTGCCAGCAGCCGCGGACTAGCGACACAACTGGGGGCCTACGAGCAGTACTTC. It codes for CASSRGLATQLGAYEQYF.